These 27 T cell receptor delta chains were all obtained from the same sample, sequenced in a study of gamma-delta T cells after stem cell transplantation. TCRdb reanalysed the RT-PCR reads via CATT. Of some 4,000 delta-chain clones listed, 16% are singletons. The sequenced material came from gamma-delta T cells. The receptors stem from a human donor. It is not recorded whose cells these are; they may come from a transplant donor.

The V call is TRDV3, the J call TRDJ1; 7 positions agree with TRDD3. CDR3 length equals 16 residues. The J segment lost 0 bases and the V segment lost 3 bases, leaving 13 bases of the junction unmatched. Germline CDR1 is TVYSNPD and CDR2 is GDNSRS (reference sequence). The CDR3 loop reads CALRLGNSSYTDKLIF. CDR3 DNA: TGTGCCTTAAGACTGGGGAATTCGTCGTACACCGATAAACTCATCTTT.

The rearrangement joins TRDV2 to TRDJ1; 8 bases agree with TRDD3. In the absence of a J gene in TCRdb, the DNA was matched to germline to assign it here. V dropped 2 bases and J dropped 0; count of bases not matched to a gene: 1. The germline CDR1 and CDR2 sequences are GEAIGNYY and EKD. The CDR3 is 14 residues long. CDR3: CACDRLGDTDKLIF. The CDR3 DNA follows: TGTGCCTGTGACAGACTGGGGGACACCGATAAACTCATCTTT.

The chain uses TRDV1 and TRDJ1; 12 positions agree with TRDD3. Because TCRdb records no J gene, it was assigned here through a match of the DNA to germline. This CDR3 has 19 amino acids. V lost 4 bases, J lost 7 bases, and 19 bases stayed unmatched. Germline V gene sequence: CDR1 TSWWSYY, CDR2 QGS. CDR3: CALGGAFSASGGYVGKLIF. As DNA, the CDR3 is TGTGCTCTTGGGGGGGCCTTCTCCGCGTCTGGGGGATACGTCGGTAAACTCATCTTT.

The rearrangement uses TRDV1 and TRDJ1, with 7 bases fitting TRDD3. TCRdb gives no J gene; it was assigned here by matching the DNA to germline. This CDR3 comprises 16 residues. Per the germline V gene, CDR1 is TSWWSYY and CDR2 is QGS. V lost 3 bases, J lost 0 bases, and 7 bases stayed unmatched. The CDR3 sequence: CALGEKGDRYTDKLIF. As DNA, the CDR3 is TGTGCTCTTGGGGAGAAAGGGGATAGGTACACCGATAAACTCATCTTT.

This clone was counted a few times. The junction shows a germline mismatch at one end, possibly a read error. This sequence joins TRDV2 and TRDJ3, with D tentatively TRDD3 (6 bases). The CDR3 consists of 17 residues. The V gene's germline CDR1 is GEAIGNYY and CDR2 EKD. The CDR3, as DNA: TGTGCCTGTGACTACTGGGTGAGCTCCTTGTACCCCCGACATCTGTTTTTT. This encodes CACDYWVSSLYPRHLFF.

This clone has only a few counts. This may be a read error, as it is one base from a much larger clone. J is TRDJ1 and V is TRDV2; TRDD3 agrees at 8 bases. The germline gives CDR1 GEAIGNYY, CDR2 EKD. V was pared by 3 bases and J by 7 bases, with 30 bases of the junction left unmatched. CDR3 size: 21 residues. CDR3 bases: TGTGCCTGTGACGCCGGTCTCCCTCCTCTGGGGGACCAGACCCCTAACGGTAAACTCATCTTT. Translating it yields CACDAGLPPLGDQTPNGKLIF.

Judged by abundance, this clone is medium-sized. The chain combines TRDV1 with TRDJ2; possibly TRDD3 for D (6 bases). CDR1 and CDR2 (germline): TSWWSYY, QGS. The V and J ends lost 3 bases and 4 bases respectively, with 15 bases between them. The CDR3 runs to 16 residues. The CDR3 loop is CALGEFPGGKTAQLFF. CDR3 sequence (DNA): TGTGCTCTTGGGGAGTTTCCGGGGGGAAAGACAGCACAACTCTTCTTT.

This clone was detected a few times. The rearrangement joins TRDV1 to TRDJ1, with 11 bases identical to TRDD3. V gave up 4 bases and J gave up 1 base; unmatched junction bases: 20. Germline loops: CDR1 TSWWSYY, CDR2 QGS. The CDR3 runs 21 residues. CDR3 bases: TGTGCTCTTGGGGTCCTCGGGCTACGGATACTGGGGGATATCGGCACCGATAAACTCATCTTT. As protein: CALGVLGLRILGDIGTDKLIF.

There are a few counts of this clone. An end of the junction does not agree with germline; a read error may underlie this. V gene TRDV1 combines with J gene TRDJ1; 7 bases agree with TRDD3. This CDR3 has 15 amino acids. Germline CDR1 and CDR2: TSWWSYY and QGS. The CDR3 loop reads CALGDPGDHTDKLIF. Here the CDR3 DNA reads TGTGCTCTGGGGGATCCGGGGGACCACACCGATAAACTCATCTTT.

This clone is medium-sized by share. The CDR3 coding sequence is TGTGCCTGCACAGCTTCGAGTTTAATACCGGACGATAAACTCATCTTT. Translated, it gives CACTASSLIPDDKLIF. The rearrangement joins TRDV3 to TRDJ1; D is unresolved. The CDR3 consists of 16 residues. The V end was cut by 4 bases, the J end by 4 bases, with 25 bases between. The germline CDR1 and CDR2 sequences are TVYSNPD and GDNSRS (reference sequence). Looking up the rest from reference TRDV3 and TRDJ1 gives the full variable domain: CDKVTQSSPDQTVASGSEVVLLCTYDTVYSNPDLFWYRIRPDYSFQFVFYGDNSRSEGADFTQGRFSVKHILTQKAFHLVISPVRTEDSATYYCACTASSLIPDDKLIFGKGTRVTVEP.

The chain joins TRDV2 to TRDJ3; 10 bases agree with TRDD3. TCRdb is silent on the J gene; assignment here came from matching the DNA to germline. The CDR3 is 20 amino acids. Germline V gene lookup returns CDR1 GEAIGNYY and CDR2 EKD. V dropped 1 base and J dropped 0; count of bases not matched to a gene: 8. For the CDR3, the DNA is TGTGCCTGTGACACGTGTACTGGGGGATCCGACTCCTGGGACACCCGACAGATGTTTTTC. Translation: CACDTCTGGSDSWDTRQMFF.

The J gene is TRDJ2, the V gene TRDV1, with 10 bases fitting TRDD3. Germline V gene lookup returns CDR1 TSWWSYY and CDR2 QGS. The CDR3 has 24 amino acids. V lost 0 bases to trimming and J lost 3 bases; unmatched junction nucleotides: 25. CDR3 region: CALGELQSTGGSQSPEAVTAQLFF. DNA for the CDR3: TGTGCTCTTGGGGAACTCCAAAGCACTGGGGGATCCCAATCACCTGAAGCCGTGACAGCACAACTCTTCTTT.

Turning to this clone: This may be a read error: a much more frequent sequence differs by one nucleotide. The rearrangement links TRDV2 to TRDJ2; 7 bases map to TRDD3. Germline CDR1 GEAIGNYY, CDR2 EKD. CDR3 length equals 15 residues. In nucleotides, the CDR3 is TGTGCCTGTGCATTGTACTGGGGAGTAACTGCACAACCCTTCTTT. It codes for CACALYWGVTAQPFF.

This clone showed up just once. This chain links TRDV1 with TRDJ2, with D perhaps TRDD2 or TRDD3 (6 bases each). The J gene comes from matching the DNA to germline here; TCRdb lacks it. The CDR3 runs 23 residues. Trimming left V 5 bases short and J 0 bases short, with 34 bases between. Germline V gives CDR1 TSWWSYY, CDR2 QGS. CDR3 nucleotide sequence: TGTGCTCTTGGGCTAAGGGGGGCCTTCCCCGACATGGGGGCCCCCGCTTTGACAGCACAACTCTTCTTT. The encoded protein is CALGLRGAFPDMGAPALTAQLFF.

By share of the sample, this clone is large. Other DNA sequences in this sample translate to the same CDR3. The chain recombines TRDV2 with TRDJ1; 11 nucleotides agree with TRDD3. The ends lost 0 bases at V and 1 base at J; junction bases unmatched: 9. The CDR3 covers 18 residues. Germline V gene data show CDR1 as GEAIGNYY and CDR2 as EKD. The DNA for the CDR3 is TGTGCCTGTGACACCGCCCGATACTGGGGGATATGCACCGATAAACTCATCTTT. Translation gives CACDTARYWGICTDKLIF.

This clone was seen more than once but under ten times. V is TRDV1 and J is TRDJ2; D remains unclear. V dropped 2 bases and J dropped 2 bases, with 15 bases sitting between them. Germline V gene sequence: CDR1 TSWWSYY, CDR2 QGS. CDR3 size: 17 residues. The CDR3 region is CALGEAPPPVLTAQLFF. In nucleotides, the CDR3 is TGTGCTCTTGGGGAAGCCCCTCCTCCGGTCTTGACAGCACAACTCTTCTTT.

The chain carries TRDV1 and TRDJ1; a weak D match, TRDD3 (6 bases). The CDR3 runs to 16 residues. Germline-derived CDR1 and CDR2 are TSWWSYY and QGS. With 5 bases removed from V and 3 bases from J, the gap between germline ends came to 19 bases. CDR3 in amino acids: CALGPTPRRIPDKLIF. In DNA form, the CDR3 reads TGTGCTCTTGGGCCGACCCCCCGTCGGATACCCGATAAACTCATCTTT.

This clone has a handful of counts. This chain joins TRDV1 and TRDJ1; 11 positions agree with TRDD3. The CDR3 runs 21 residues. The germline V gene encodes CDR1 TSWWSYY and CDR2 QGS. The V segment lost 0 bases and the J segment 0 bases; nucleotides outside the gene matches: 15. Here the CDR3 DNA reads TGTGCTCTTGGGGAACTAGTATCGTACTGGGGGATAGGAGGGTACACCGATAAACTCATCTTT. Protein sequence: CALGELVSYWGIGGYTDKLIF.

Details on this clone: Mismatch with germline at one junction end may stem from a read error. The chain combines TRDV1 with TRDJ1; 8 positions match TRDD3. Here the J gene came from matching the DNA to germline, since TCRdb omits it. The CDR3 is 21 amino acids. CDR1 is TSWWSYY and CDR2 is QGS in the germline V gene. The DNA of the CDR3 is TGTGCCCTTGGGATCAACCGCTCGGGGTACTGGGGGCTAAAGTACACCGATAAACTCATCTTT. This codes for CALGINRSGYWGLKYTDKLIF.

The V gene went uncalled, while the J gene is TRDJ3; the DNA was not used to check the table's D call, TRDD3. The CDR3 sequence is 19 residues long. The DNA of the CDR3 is TGTGCCTGTGACACCGTTTGGGGGCTACCCCCCTGGGACACCCGACAGATGTTTTTC. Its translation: CACDTVWGLPPWDTRQMFF.

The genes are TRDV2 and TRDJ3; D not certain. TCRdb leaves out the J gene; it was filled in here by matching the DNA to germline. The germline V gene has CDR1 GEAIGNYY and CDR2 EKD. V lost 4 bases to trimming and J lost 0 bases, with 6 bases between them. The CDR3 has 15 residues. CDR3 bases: TGTGCCTGTGATCCTCGCTCCTGGGACACCCGACAGATGTTTTTC. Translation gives CACDPRSWDTRQMFF.

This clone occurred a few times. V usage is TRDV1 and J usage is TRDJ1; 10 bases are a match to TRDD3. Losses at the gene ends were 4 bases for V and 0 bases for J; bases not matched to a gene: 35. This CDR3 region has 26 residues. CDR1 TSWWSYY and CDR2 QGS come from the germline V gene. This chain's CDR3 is CALGVDYGTAGNRVLGDEGYTDKLIF. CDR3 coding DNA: TGTGCTCTTGGGGTCGACTACGGCACGGCAGGGAATAGGGTACTGGGGGATGAAGGGTACACCGATAAACTCATCTTT.

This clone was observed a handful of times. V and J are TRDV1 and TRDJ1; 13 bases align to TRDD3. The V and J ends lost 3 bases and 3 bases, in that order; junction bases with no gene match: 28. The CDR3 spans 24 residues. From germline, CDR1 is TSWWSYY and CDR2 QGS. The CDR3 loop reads CALGEGTRGNYWGIREGGPDKLIF. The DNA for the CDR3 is TGTGCTCTTGGGGAGGGTACAAGGGGGAACTACTGGGGGATACGCGAGGGTGGCCCCGATAAACTCATCTTT.

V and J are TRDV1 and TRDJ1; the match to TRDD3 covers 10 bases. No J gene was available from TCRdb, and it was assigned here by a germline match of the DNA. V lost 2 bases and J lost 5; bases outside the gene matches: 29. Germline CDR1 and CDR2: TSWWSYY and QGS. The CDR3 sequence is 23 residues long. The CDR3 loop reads CALGERGLSHTGGSGGARDKLIF. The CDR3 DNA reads TGTGCTCTTGGGGAAAGGGGCCTATCCCATACTGGGGGATCCGGCGGGGCGAGAGATAAACTCATCTTT.

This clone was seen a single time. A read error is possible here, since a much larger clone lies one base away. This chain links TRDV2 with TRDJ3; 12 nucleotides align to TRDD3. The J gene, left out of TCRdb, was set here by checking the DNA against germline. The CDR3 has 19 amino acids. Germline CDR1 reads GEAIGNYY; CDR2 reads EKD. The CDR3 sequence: CACDAVLGDTPWDTQQMFF. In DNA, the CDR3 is TGTGCCTGTGACGCTGTACTGGGGGATACCCCCTGGGACACCCAACAGATGTTTTTC.

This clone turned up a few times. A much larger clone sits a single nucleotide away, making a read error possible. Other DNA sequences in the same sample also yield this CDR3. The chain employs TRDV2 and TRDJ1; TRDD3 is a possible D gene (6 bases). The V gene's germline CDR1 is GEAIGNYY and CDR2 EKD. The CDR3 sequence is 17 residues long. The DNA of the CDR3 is TGTGCCTGCGACACGGGTGGGGGCTACCGGTACACCGATAAACTCATCTTT. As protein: CACDTGGGYRYTDKLIF.

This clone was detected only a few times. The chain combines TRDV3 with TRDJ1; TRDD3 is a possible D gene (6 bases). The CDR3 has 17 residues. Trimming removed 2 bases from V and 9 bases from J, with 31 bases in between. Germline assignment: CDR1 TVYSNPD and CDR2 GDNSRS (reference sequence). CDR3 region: CAFFTGGYTYLSLELIF. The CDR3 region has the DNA TGTGCCTTTTTTACTGGTGGATACACCTACTTGAGCTTAGAACTCATCTTT. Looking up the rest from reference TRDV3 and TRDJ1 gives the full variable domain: CDKVTQSSPDQTVASGSEVVLLCTYDTVYSNPDLFWYRIRPDYSFQFVFYGDNSRSEGADFTQGRFSVKHILTQKAFHLVISPVRTEDSATYYCAFFTGGYTYLSLELIFGKGTRVTVEP.